Listed here are 27 T cell receptor beta chains from one sample, sequenced in a study of T-cell reconstitution after alpha-beta-depleted transplantation in children. Construction of the TCRbeta library involved unique molecular identifiers. A single record per CDR3 protein comes from TCRdb applying MiXCR to the PCR reads. The table includes roughly 420,000 distinct CDR3 sequences, 15% to 20% detected once. The sequenced sample was PBMCs, mostly from graft donor cells, obtained 360 days after TCRalphabeta/CD19-depleted stem cell transplant. These receptors were obtained from a boy younger than two who had a stem cell transplant for Wiskott-Aldrich syndrome, so the T cells may come from the graft donor.

V usage is TRBV12-3 or TRBV12-4 and J usage is TRBJ2-2, with unresolved D. This CDR3 contains 13 residues. The V gene lost 3 bases and the J gene lost 7 bases, with 9 bases spanning the gap. The CDR3 nucleotides read TGTGCCAGCAGTTTTGAACTCTTCGGGGAGCTGTTTTTT. Translated: CASSFELFGELFF.

The V gene is TRBV12-3 or TRBV12-4, the J gene TRBJ2-7, with a possible D match to TRBD1 (7 bases). With 7 bases removed from V and 0 bases from J, the gap between germline ends came to 22 bases. The CDR3 consists of 17 residues. DNA for the CDR3: TGTGCCAGCACCAGTCAGGGGGGAGACGCCAGCTCCTACGAGCAGTACTTC. It encodes CASTSQGGDASSYEQYF.

This chain connects TRBV5-1 to TRBJ2-1; D possibly corresponds to TRBD2 (5 bases). Trimming took 4 bases from V and 10 from J, leaving 21 bases between them. This CDR3 spans 15 amino acids. CDR1 and CDR2 (germline): SGHRS, YFSETQ. The DNA of the CDR3 is TGCGCCAGCAGCCCCCGGGAATTAGCGTTTTACGAGCAGTTCTTC. Protein sequence: CASSPRELAFYEQFF. Filled out from reference TRBV5-1 and TRBJ2-1, the complete variable domain reads KAGVTQTPRYLIKTRGQQVTLSCSPISGHRSVSWYQQTPGQGLQFLFEYFSETQRNKGNFPGRFSGRQFSNSRSEMNVSTLELGDSALYLCASSPRELAFYEQFFGPGTRLTVL.

The V gene is TRBV10-3, the J gene TRBJ2-2, with 7 nucleotides matching TRBD1. Losses at the gene ends were 6 bases for V and 7 bases for J; bases not matched to a gene: 8. CDR1 is ENHRY, CDR2 SYGVKD, per germline. This CDR3 has 14 amino acids. CDR3 nucleotide sequence: TGTGCCATCAGCCCGACAGGGTCCATCGGGGAGCTGTTTTTT. It translates to CAISPTGSIGELFF.

In its sample, this clonotype was seen a few times. Relative to the germline gene, one junction end is altered; a read error may explain this. V gene TRBV4-3 combines with J gene TRBJ1-2; 11 bases are a match to TRBD1. The CDR3 is 13 residues long. In germline, CDR1 is LGHNA, CDR2 YSLEER. Here the CDR3 DNA reads TGCGCCAGCAGCCAAGATGGGACAGGGGGGGCACTCTTC. This codes for CASSQDGTGGALF.

This clonotype showed up just a few times. The genes are TRBV2 and TRBJ2-7; 7 nucleotides agree with TRBD2. Germline trimming cut 4 bases from V and 2 bases from J; bases unmatched to any gene: 5. The germline CDR1 and CDR2 sequences are SNHLY and FYNNEI. This CDR3 is built from 14 residues. The CDR3 nucleotides read TGTGCCAGCAGTGCAGCGGGACGTGCCTACGAGCAGTACTTC. This codes for CASSAAGRAYEQYF.

The V gene is TRBV6-2 or TRBV6-3, the J gene TRBJ2-7; D might be TRBD1 (6 bases). The CDR3 runs 14 residues. Germline CDR1 is MNHEY and CDR2 is SVGEGT. The germline V and J ends were trimmed by 5 bases and 5 bases, with 16 bases remaining between them. The CDR3 here is CASSTGMMFDEQYF. CDR3 DNA sequence: TGTGCCAGCAGTACAGGGATGATGTTCGACGAGCAGTACTTC.

This clonotype was seen a few times. The genes are TRBV10-3 and TRBJ1-2; possibly TRBD1 for D (5 bases). This CDR3 contains 14 residues. V shed 3 bases and J shed 2 bases, with 10 bases lying between them. CDR1 and CDR2 from the germline V gene are ENHRY and SYGVKD. The CDR3 nucleotides are TGTGCCATCAGTGAAGAGGACAAGAACTATGGCTACACCTTC. This translates into CAISEEDKNYGYTF.

This chain joins TRBV29-1 and TRBJ2-5; D call uncertain. With 8 bases removed from V and 4 bases from J, the gap between germline ends came to 14 bases. Germline loops: CDR1 SQVTM, CDR2 ANQGSEA. This CDR3 is built from 12 residues. CDR3 in DNA: TGCAGCAGCATGGGTCTAGGAGAGACCCAGTACTTC. As protein: CSSMGLGETQYF.

This clonotype appeared a few times. This chain uses TRBV6-2 or TRBV6-3 with TRBJ2-1; 8 nucleotides align to TRBD2. V shed 4 bases and J 3 bases; nucleotides not matched to a gene: 8. Germline CDR1 is MNHEY and CDR2 is SVGEGT. This CDR3 is 16 amino acids long. Here the CDR3 DNA reads TGTGCCAGCAGTTCCCTTGGCGGGAGGCTCTACAATGAGCAGTTCTTC. This codes for CASSSLGGRLYNEQFF.

A few counts support this clonotype. J is TRBJ2-7 and V is TRBV5-1; D perhaps matches TRBD2 (6 bases). In germline, CDR1 is SGHRS, CDR2 YFSETQ. V lost 0 bases, J lost 0 bases, and 13 bases lay in between. The CDR3 extends over 16 amino acids. CDR3 bases: TGCGCCAGCAGCTTGGCTAGGGGACTGAGCTCCTACGAGCAGTACTTC. This encodes CASSLARGLSSYEQYF. The entire variable domain, with the rest obtained from reference TRBV5-1 and TRBJ2-7, is as follows: KAGVTQTPRYLIKTRGQQVTLSCSPISGHRSVSWYQQTPGQGLQFLFEYFSETQRNKGNFPGRFSGRQFSNSRSEMNVSTLELGDSALYLCASSLARGLSSYEQYFGPGTRLTVT.

This clonotype was found a few times. This chain connects TRBV20-1 to TRBJ2-7, with TRBD2 matching 11 bases. V lost 0 bases, J lost 4 bases, and 8 bases stayed unmatched. The CDR3 has 16 residues. The germline V gene encodes CDR1 DFQATT and CDR2 SNEGSKA (reference sequence). The CDR3 here is CSARDPSGTSGYEQYF. The DNA for the CDR3 is TGCAGTGCTAGAGATCCCTCCGGGACTAGCGGTTACGAGCAGTACTTC.

CDR3: CASSWVGLAGYNEQFF. CDR3 sequence (DNA): TGTGCCAGCAGCTGGGTCGGACTAGCGGGGTACAATGAGCAGTTCTTC. This rearrangement joins TRBV6-1 to TRBJ2-1; 12 bases match TRBD2. Germline V CDR1 and CDR2: MNHNS, SASEGT. The CDR3 totals 16 residues. V lost 6 bases and J lost 4; bases outside the gene matches: 7.

This clonotype was seen a few times. V gene TRBV28 combines with J gene TRBJ2-3; no reliable D call. The ends were cut back, 4 bases at V and 5 bases at J, with 7 bases in the middle. Germline values: CDR1 MDHEN, CDR2 SYDVKM. This CDR3 is 12 amino acids long. CDR3 loop: CASSYLRDTQYF. As DNA, the CDR3 is TGTGCCAGCAGTTATTTAAGAGATACGCAGTATTTT.

V gene TRBV20-1 combines with J gene TRBJ2-1; TRBD2 aligns across 9 bases. This CDR3 is built from 15 residues. V dropped 1 base and J dropped 0; count of bases not matched to a gene: 1. Germline CDR1 reads DFQATT; CDR2 reads SNEGSKA (reference sequence). CDR3 bases: TGCAGTGCTAGAGTTAGCGGGGGCTCCTACAATGAGCAGTTCTTC. This encodes CSARVSGGSYNEQFF.

The sample holds a few counts of this clonotype. J is TRBJ2-3 and V is TRBV11-1, with a tentative D call TRBD2 (6 bases). Trimming removed 4 bases from V and 0 bases from J, with 17 bases in between. Germline CDR1 and CDR2: SGHAT and FQDESV (reference sequence). The length of the CDR3 is 17 residues. As DNA, the CDR3 is TGTGCCAGCAGCTGGAGGGGTTTTGGGCGGAGCACAGATACGCAGTATTTT. Protein product: CASSWRGFGRSTDTQYF.

There are many counts of this clonotype. The chain links TRBV11-2 to TRBJ2-7; D unclear. The CDR3 has 14 residues. The ends were cut back, 6 bases at V and 6 bases at J, with 18 bases in the middle. CDR1 SGHAT and CDR2 FQNNGV come from the germline V gene. CDR3 sequence reads: CASSDSHGDTEQYF. The CDR3, as DNA: TGTGCCAGCAGTGATTCCCATGGGGATACCGAGCAGTACTTC.

This clonotype was detected only a few times. J is TRBJ1-4 and V is TRBV12-3 or TRBV12-4, with D perhaps TRBD1 (5 bases). V lost 2 bases and J 8 bases, leaving 15 bases between the germline ends. The CDR3 is made up of 15 amino acids. The CDR3 DNA follows: TGTGCCAGCAGTTTACGGGTCGGGGCCGGAGAAAAACTGTTTTTT. It yields the protein CASSLRVGAGEKLFF.

The sample holds a few counts of this clonotype. V usage is TRBV5-1 and J usage is TRBJ1-2, with D possibly matching TRBD1 (6 bases). Between the trimmed V and J ends, which lost 4 bases and 8 bases, there was a span of 24 bases. CDR1 and CDR2 from the germline V gene are SGHRS and YFSETQ. This CDR3 is built from 16 residues. CDR3 DNA: TGCGCCAGCAGCATGCCCGCGGGGGGCATATACATCGGCTACACCTTC. This gives the protein CASSMPAGGIYIGYTF.

This clonotype was seen only a few times. J is TRBJ2-3 and V is TRBV5-6; TRBD2 might be the D (6 bases). The V end lost 4 bases, the J end lost 8 bases, and 11 bases lay between the germline ends. Germline V CDR1 and CDR2: SGHDT, YYEEEE. The CDR3 is made up of 12 amino acids. CDR3 in DNA: TGTGCCAGCAGCCGCCCCGGGGGTACGCAGTATTTT. It specifies CASSRPGGTQYF. Full variable domain (rest looked up from reference TRBV5-6 and TRBJ2-3): DAGVTQSPTHLIKTRGQQVTLRCSPKSGHDTVSWYQQALGQGPQFIFQYYEEEERQRGNFPDRFSGHQFPNYSSELNVNALLLGDSALYLCASSRPGGTQYFGPGTRLTVL.

This rearrangement joins TRBV30 to TRBJ2-7; 10 positions agree with TRBD1. V shed 5 bases, J shed 2 bases, and the junction held 3 bases outside the gene matches. This CDR3 is 13 amino acids long. Germline V gene lookup returns CDR1 GTSNPN and CDR2 SVGIG (reference sequence). CDR3 protein: CAWGGQGAYEQYF. In DNA, the CDR3 is TGTGCCTGGGGAGGACAGGGGGCCTACGAGCAGTACTTC.

This clonotype was counted once. The rearrangement joins TRBV5-1 to TRBJ2-1; the D is unclear. The CDR3 contains 14 residues. The V and J ends lost 0 bases and 4 bases respectively, with 8 bases between them. Germline-derived CDR1 and CDR2 are SGHRS and YFSETQ. The CDR3 reads CASSLVSKYNEQFF. The CDR3 nucleotides are TGCGCCAGCAGCTTGGTTAGCAAATACAATGAGCAGTTCTTC.

This clonotype was seen more than once but under ten times. This rearrangement joins TRBV6-5 to TRBJ1-2; D remains unclear. The germline V and J ends were trimmed by 0 bases and 4 bases, with 9 bases remaining between them. The CDR3 extends over 14 amino acids. Germline-derived CDR1 and CDR2 are MNHEY and SVGAGI. DNA of the CDR3: TGTGCCAGCAGTTACTCCGGGGTCACCTATGGCTACACCTTC. This codes for CASSYSGVTYGYTF.

This clonotype was seen a handful of times. The J gene is TRBJ2-1, the V gene TRBV12-3 or TRBV12-4; the match to TRBD2 covers 9 bases. V was clipped by 5 bases and J by 8 bases; unmatched bases: 13. This CDR3 spans 16 amino acids. CDR3 sequence reads: CASSEASGKNRDEQFF. In DNA form, the CDR3 reads TGTGCCAGCAGTGAAGCTAGCGGGAAAAATAGAGATGAGCAGTTCTTC.

This chain connects TRBV5-1 to TRBJ2-6, with D possibly matching TRBD2 (5 bases). Germline CDR1 is SGHRS and CDR2 is YFSETQ. This CDR3 region has 14 residues. V was pared by 6 bases and J by 1 base, with 8 bases between. CDR3 in amino acids: CASNGGSGANVLTF. The CDR3 nucleotides are TGCGCCAGCAATGGAGGATCTGGGGCCAACGTCCTGACTTTC.

This clonotype was observed a handful of times. V gene TRBV29-1 combines with J gene TRBJ2-1; D possibly corresponds to TRBD1 (5 bases). Germline V CDR1 and CDR2: SQVTM, ANQGSEA. V lost 6 bases and J 5 bases, leaving 17 bases between the germline ends. The CDR3 contains 14 residues. The CDR3, as DNA: TGCAGCGTGGGGTTCAGGGCGGCCGACAATGAGCAGTTCTTC. Translated, it gives CSVGFRAADNEQFF.

In DNA form, the CDR3 reads TGCGCCAGCAGCCAAGGGTTGTTAGCGACTGAGCAGTTCTTC. Translating gives CASSQGLLATEQFF. The rearrangement links TRBV4-3 to TRBJ2-1; possibly TRBD2 for D (5 bases). The V gene's germline CDR1 is LGHNA and CDR2 YSLEER. V dropped 1 base and J dropped 9 bases, with 13 bases sitting between them. The CDR3 contains 14 residues.